The 9 T cell receptor beta chains listed next were all sequenced from one sample in a study of T cell changes during pregnancy in multiple sclerosis. Sequencing used immunoSEQ multiplex PCR; TCRdb keeps in-frame clones, though not all of them. The sample includes about 70,000 clones, around 94% of them seen just once. Sequenced material: peripheral blood, taken in the third trimester of pregnancy. The source of these receptors is a female donor with multiple sclerosis, enrolled in a pregnancy study.

This clone was counted once. The chain combines TRBV30 with TRBJ2-1, with TRBD1 matching 7 bases. The CDR3 runs to 15 residues. CDR1 is GTSNPN, CDR2 SVGIG, per germline (reference sequence). Trimming took 4 bases from V and 5 from J; bases not matched to a gene: 11. The CDR3, as DNA: TGTGCCTGGACTTCCCGAGGGGGCCCCCACAATGAGCAGTTCTTC. As protein: CAWTSRGGPHNEQFF. The entire variable domain, with the rest obtained from reference TRBV30 and TRBJ2-1, is as follows: SQTIHQWPATLVQPVGSPLSLECTVEGTSNPNLYWYRQAAGRGLQLLFYSVGIGQISSEVPQNLSASRPQDRQFILSSKKLLLSDSGFYLCAWTSRGGPHNEQFFGPGTRLTVL.

This clone was detected once. This sequence joins TRBV10-3 and TRBJ2-5, with 8 bases aligning to TRBD2. The junction had 5 bases not matched to a gene; V was cut back by 6 bases and J by 5 bases. From germline, CDR1 is ENHRY and CDR2 SYGVKD. This CDR3 contains 13 residues. CDR3 DNA sequence: TGTGCCATCAGCGGACTAGCCGGGGAGACCCAGTACTTC. Its protein product is CAISGLAGETQYF.

The genes are TRBV29-1 and TRBJ2-2; perhaps TRBD1 as D (6 bases). CDR3 length: 13 residues. V was cut by 6 bases and J by 3 bases, with 11 bases left in between. Germline V lookup: CDR1 SQVTM, CDR2 ANQGSEA. The CDR3 region is CSVDTGYTGELFF. CDR3 DNA: TGCAGCGTCGATACAGGGTACACCGGGGAGCTGTTTTTT.

In DNA, the CDR3 is TGTGCCAGCAGCTTGCGAGGTGAGCAGTACTTC. This translates into CASSLRGEQYF. The chain is built from TRBV5-8 and TRBJ2-7; D ambiguous. Trimming shortened V by 1 base and J by 7 bases, and 6 bases separated the two germline ends. Germline V gene lookup returns CDR1 SGHTS and CDR2 YDEGEE. The CDR3 is made up of 11 amino acids. Combining the CDR3 with reference TRBV5-8 and TRBJ2-7 gives the whole variable domain EAGVTQSPTHLIKTRGQQATLRCSPISGHTSVYWYQQALGLGLQFLLWYDEGEERNRGNFPPRFSGRQFPNYSSELNVNALELEDSALYLCASSLRGEQYFGPGTRLTVT.

The chain combines TRBV19 with TRBJ2-3, with 9 bases aligning to TRBD2. The J segment lost 4 bases and the V segment lost 9 bases, leaving 8 bases of the junction unmatched. Germline V gives CDR1 LNHDA, CDR2 SQIVND (reference sequence). The CDR3 extends over 14 amino acids. The CDR3 DNA reads TGTGCCAGCTCAGCGGGAGGAGGGGCAGATACGCAGTATTTT. Translated, it gives CASSAGGGADTQYF.

This clone occurred once. The V and J genes are TRBV6-5 and TRBJ2-5, with TRBD1 matching over 8 bases. This CDR3 is built from 14 residues. V lost 6 bases to trimming and J lost 4 bases; unmatched junction nucleotides: 7. CDR1 MNHEY and CDR2 SVGAGI come from the germline V gene. The CDR3 sequence is CASRGRTGRETQYF. In DNA, the CDR3 is TGTGCCAGCAGGGGTAGGACAGGGAGAGAGACCCAGTACTTC.

The chain couples TRBV6-5 to TRBJ2-7; 10 bases fit TRBD2. V shed 6 bases and J 0 bases; nucleotides not matched to a gene: 5. Germline-derived CDR1 and CDR2 are MNHEY and SVGAGI. The CDR3 length is 15 residues. Here the CDR3 DNA reads TGTGCCAGCAGCAGGACTAGCGGTAGCTCCTACGAGCAGTACTTC. This gives the protein CASSRTSGSSYEQYF.

The V gene is TRBV5-1, the J gene TRBJ2-3, with TRBD2 identical over 8 bases. J lost 3 bases, V lost 3 bases, and 3 bases had no gene match. The CDR3 runs to 14 residues. The germline gives CDR1 SGHRS, CDR2 YFSETQ. CDR3: CASSYGGGTDTQYF. In DNA form, the CDR3 reads TGCGCCAGCAGCTACGGCGGGGGGACAGATACGCAGTATTTT.

The J gene is TRBJ1-1, the V gene TRBV9, with a tentative D call TRBD1 (5 bases). Germline V gene lookup returns CDR1 SGDLS and CDR2 YYNGEE. CDR3 length: 15 amino acids. Trimming shortened V by 3 bases and J by 11 bases, and 23 bases separated the two germline ends. The CDR3: CASSARLVTVVGAFF. For the CDR3, the DNA is TGTGCCAGCAGCGCCCGGTTAGTGACAGTGGTGGGGGCTTTCTTT.